This T cell receptor (beta chain) was recorded in a study of molecular identifiers for immune sequencing clone quantification. Trimming stripped 7 bases from V and 5 bases from J, with 9 bases between. This CDR3 comprises 12 residues. TCRdb re-called the PCR reads through MiXCR, storing one row per CDR3 protein. The data hold approximately 550,000 distinct CDR3 sequences, with about a fifth observed a single time. This clonotype was recorded many times. The target antigen is unknown. Study-wide results and limits: Over 98% of CMV-specific effector molecules, but under 1% of naive ones, were in clones above 20 copies.

Sequencing was carried out using naive CD8+ T cells from blood, with Jurkat cell RNA spiked in. The subset was: FACS-sorted CD8+CD4-CCR7+CD45RA+ naive T cells. The V and J genes are TRBV12-3 or TRBV12-4 and TRBJ1-5, with D tentatively TRBD1 (5 bases). This sequence originates from a human donor in good health. Some libraries in this study had Jurkat cell RNA spiked in. CDR3 bases: TGTGCCAGCACCCAGGGTTATCAGCCCCAGCATTTT. Translated, it gives CASTQGYQPQHF.